The 18 T cell receptor beta chains given below trace back to one sample, sequenced in a study of Tregs in tolerant kidney transplant recipients. The assay was immunoSEQ multiplex PCR, and TCRdb's table has in-frame clones only and misses some. The profile shows roughly 66,000 clones, 80% to 95% of them singletons. Material: CD8+ T cells from blood, obtained before the transplant. The source of these receptors is a human donor who received a combined kidney and bone marrow transplant.

The count of this clone is one. J is TRBJ2-1 and V is TRBV7-3, with a weak D call TRBD2 (6 bases). This CDR3 contains 15 residues. Germline lookup yields CDR1 SGHTA and CDR2 FQGTGA. Trimming stripped 5 bases from V and 1 base from J, with 12 bases between. The DNA of the CDR3 is TGTGCCAGCAGCGACAGTGGGGGGTCCTACAATGAGCAGTTCTTC. Residues: CASSDSGGSYNEQFF.

Only one count was recorded for this clone. The chain recombines TRBV7-2 with TRBJ2-5; 10 bases match TRBD1. CDR1 is SGHTA, CDR2 FQGNSA, per germline. V was pared by 1 base and J by 2 bases, with 4 bases of the junction left unmatched. The length of the CDR3 is 16 residues. CDR3 coding DNA: TGTGCCAGCAGCTTAGTGGGACAGGGGCGGCAAGAGACCCAGTACTTC. This gives the protein CASSLVGQGRQETQYF.

The V call is TRBV5-8, the J call TRBJ1-2; no definite D call. The CDR3 sequence is 13 residues long. Deletions cut 1 base from V and 3 bases from J, with 7 bases between. Germline V gene sequence: CDR1 SGHTS, CDR2 YDEGEE. This chain's CDR3 is CASSLSQDYGYTF. The CDR3 nucleotides read TGTGCCAGCAGCTTGAGTCAGGACTATGGCTACACCTTC.

This chain connects TRBV19 to TRBJ2-7; the D is unclear. Germline loops: CDR1 LNHDA, CDR2 SQIVND (reference sequence). The V gene lost 7 bases and the J gene lost 0 bases, with 10 bases spanning the gap. The CDR3 is 13 amino acids. The CDR3 region has the DNA TGTGCCAGTAATCACGGTTTCTCCTACGAGCAGTACTTC. Translating it yields CASNHGFSYEQYF.

This sequence joins TRBV27 and TRBJ2-5; 9 nucleotides align to TRBD2. The CDR3 totals 15 residues. V was clipped by 2 bases and J by 4 bases; unmatched bases: 5. The germline V gene encodes CDR1 MNHEY and CDR2 SMNVEV (reference sequence). CDR3 sequence reads: CASSLLSGGGETQYF. CDR3 coding DNA: TGTGCCAGCAGTTTACTTAGCGGGGGCGGAGAGACCCAGTACTTC.

J is TRBJ1-1 and V is TRBV27; 8 bases match TRBD1. Germline loops: CDR1 MNHEY, CDR2 SMNVEV (reference sequence). Trimming removed 3 bases from V and 1 base from J; junction bases left unmatched: 1. There are 14 residues in the CDR3. As DNA, the CDR3 is TGTGCCAGCAGTTTTACAGGGGGGAACACTGAAGCTTTCTTT. Encoded protein: CASSFTGGNTEAFF.

The chain has TRBV6-1 and TRBJ1-1; D gene unclear. V gave up 3 bases and J gave up 1 base, with 6 bases separating them. Germline values: CDR1 MNHNS, CDR2 SASEGT. CDR3 length: 13 residues. In nucleotides, the CDR3 is TGTGCCAGCAGTGAGGCAGAGAACACTGAAGCTTTCTTT. Its protein product is CASSEAENTEAFF.

The rearrangement joins TRBV2 to TRBJ2-5, with TRBD2 matching over 12 bases. V lost 11 bases to trimming and J lost 2 bases; unmatched junction nucleotides: 9. The CDR3 totals 15 residues. Germline-derived CDR1 and CDR2 are SNHLY and FYNNEI. CDR3 DNA: TGTGCCGGCACTTGGACTAGCGGGGATCAAGAGACCCAGTACTTC. Translated, it gives CAGTWTSGDQETQYF.

Here the CDR3 reads CASSPTGVNQPQHF. CDR3 DNA: TGTGCCAGCAGTCCAACAGGGGTCAATCAGCCCCAGCATTTT. The chain uses TRBV27 and TRBJ1-5; 7 bases are a match to TRBD1. V shed 5 bases, J shed 3 bases, and the junction held 4 bases outside the gene matches. CDR1 is MNHEY and CDR2 is SMNVEV in the germline V gene (reference sequence). The CDR3 is 14 residues long.

The V call is TRBV11-2, the J call TRBJ2-7; 10 bases are a match to TRBD1. The CDR3 is made up of 14 amino acids. Per the germline V gene, CDR1 is SGHAT and CDR2 is FQNNGV. After removal of 5 bases from V and 6 bases from J, the junction contained 7 bases not matched to a gene. The CDR3 region has the DNA TGTGCCAGCAGCCACGGGACAGGGGATTTCGAGCAGTACTTC. Its protein product is CASSHGTGDFEQYF.

This clone showed up just once. The chain couples TRBV6-1 to TRBJ1-2; maybe TRBD1 (5 bases). Germline V gene data show CDR1 as MNHNS and CDR2 as SASEGT. Trimming took 1 base from V and 3 from J, leaving 15 bases between them. This CDR3 is 16 amino acids long. The CDR3 region has the DNA TGTGCCAGCAGTGAAGGGAGGGGACCAGGATACTATGGCTACACCTTC. Its translation is CASSEGRGPGYYGYTF.

The chain uses TRBV27 and TRBJ2-1, with 15 bases that match TRBD2. The germline V gene encodes CDR1 MNHEY and CDR2 SMNVEV (reference sequence). Trimming removed 5 bases from V and 6 bases from J; junction bases left unmatched: 14. This CDR3 spans 19 amino acids. CDR3 in amino acids: CASSPGTSGGPETFNEQFF. The CDR3 DNA is TGTGCCAGCAGTCCCGGGACTAGCGGGGGGCCCGAGACCTTCAATGAGCAGTTCTTC.

The J gene is TRBJ2-3, the V gene TRBV6-6, with D perhaps TRBD1 (6 bases). CDR3 length: 16 residues. Trimming shortened V by 6 bases and J by 1 base, and 17 bases separated the two germline ends. CDR1 MNHNY and CDR2 SVGAGI come from the germline V gene (reference sequence). CDR3 loop: CASSEIQGSRTDTQYF. Here the CDR3 DNA reads TGTGCCAGCAGCGAGATACAGGGATCTCGCACAGATACGCAGTATTTT.

The chain joins TRBV4-2 to TRBJ2-3, with 13 bases aligning to TRBD2. Per germline, CDR1 LGHNA and CDR2 YNFKEQ. Trimming at V came to 2 bases and at J to 3 bases, leaving 2 bases not matched to a gene. This CDR3 comprises 16 residues. DNA for the CDR3: TGTGCCAGCAGCCAACGACTAGCGGGAGGAACAGATACGCAGTATTTT. Its protein product is CASSQRLAGGTDTQYF.

There are a few counts of this clone. The chain employs TRBV19 and TRBJ1-4, with D possibly being TRBD1 (5 bases). CDR1 and CDR2 (germline): LNHDA, SQIVND (reference sequence). The V gene lost 5 bases and the J gene lost 8 bases, with 18 bases spanning the gap. The CDR3 contains 15 residues. The CDR3 here is CASSPMMGTGEKLFF. The CDR3 DNA reads TGTGCCAGTAGTCCAATGATGGGGACTGGCGAAAAACTGTTTTTT.

This chain links TRBV2 with TRBJ1-2; 8 bases match TRBD1. V shed 6 bases, J shed 8 bases, and the junction held 5 bases outside the gene matches. The CDR3 runs 12 residues. The germline CDR1 and CDR2 sequences are SNHLY and FYNNEI. As DNA, the CDR3 is TGTGCCAGCAGGGGGGACAGGTACGGCTACACCTTC. Encoded protein: CASRGDRYGYTF.

The V and J genes are TRBV19 and TRBJ1-1; the match to TRBD1 covers 10 bases. Germline V gene sequence: CDR1 LNHDA, CDR2 SQIVND (reference sequence). The CDR3 runs 15 residues. V shed 5 bases, J shed 3 bases, and the junction held 6 bases outside the gene matches. The CDR3 nucleotides read TGTGCCAGTAGTCCCCGACAGGGGGCCCACACTGAAGCTTTCTTT. As protein: CASSPRQGAHTEAFF.

This sequence joins TRBV4-1 and TRBJ2-1; TRBD2 matches at 10 bases. After removal of 1 base from V and 7 bases from J, the junction contained 7 bases not matched to a gene. This CDR3 is built from 16 residues. The germline V gene encodes CDR1 MGHRA and CDR2 YSYEKL. The CDR3 nucleotides are TGCGCCAGCAGCCAAGGGCTAGCGGGAGTGATGAATGAGCAGTTCTTC. Amino acid sequence: CASSQGLAGVMNEQFF.